This T cell receptor (beta chain) stems from a study of OX40 agonist ivuxolimab in advanced cancers. Overall study results and limits: Some patients without response likewise showed low normalized clonal expansion. In the 0.1 to 3.0 mg/kg range, CD4+ and CD8+ blood T cells had expanded clonally by week 6.

Germline V gene lookup returns CDR1 LNHNV and CDR2 YYDKDF (reference sequence). The CDR3 loop spans 15 amino acids. The method was immunoSEQ multiplex PCR; TCRdb's version includes in-frame clones alone and lacks a portion of them. The profile covers roughly 41,000 clones, with approximately 83% appearing a single time and 1.5% to 2% taken by the ten largest. Concerning this clone itself: Its target is not known. The junction does not match germline at one end; this may be a read error.

This chain connects TRBV15 to TRBJ2-2; no firm D call. The source was CD4+ or CD8+ T cells sorted from blood, collected in a trial of the OX40 agonist ivuxolimab. The source of this sequence is an adult with an advanced solid tumor such as melanoma, head and neck, liver or kidney cancer. The CDR3 region is CATSRDAMNTGELFF. Written as DNA, the CDR3 is TGTGCCACCAGTAGAGACGCAATGAACACCGGGGAGCTGTTTTTT.